The entry below describes one T cell receptor beta chain. The antigen remains undetermined. Timing groups of about 4 and about 12 weeks for second doses were pooled. This record comes from a study of T cell responses to AZD1222 COVID-19 vaccine. Using immunoSEQ multiplex PCR, the repertoire was profiled, and TCRdb retains in-frame clones only, with some absent. The sample holds 70,000 to 100,000 clones, around 85% seen once. V was clipped by 0 bases and J by 0 bases, with 16 bases between them. Germline CDR1 reads SGHRS; CDR2 reads YFSETQ. The length of the CDR3 is 19 residues. General study points: Clonal diversity was possibly underestimated; the donors were predominantly white British and more often female.

The clonotype was recovered from an adult who received the AZD1222 COVID-19 vaccine. The chain joins TRBV5-1 to TRBJ2-6; D may be TRBD2 (5 bases). The sample in question was peripheral blood, obtained 28 days after the second AZD1222 dose. Here the CDR3 DNA reads TGCGCCAGCAGCTTGGTGTCAGGAGGTCAGAGCTCTGGGGCCAACGTCCTGACTTTC. The encoded protein is CASSLVSGGQSSGANVLTF. The variable domain in full, completed from reference TRBV5-1 and TRBJ2-6, reads KAGVTQTPRYLIKTRGQQVTLSCSPISGHRSVSWYQQTPGQGLQFLFEYFSETQRNKGNFPGRFSGRQFSNSRSEMNVSTLELGDSALYLCASSLVSGGQSSGANVLTFGAGSRLTVL.